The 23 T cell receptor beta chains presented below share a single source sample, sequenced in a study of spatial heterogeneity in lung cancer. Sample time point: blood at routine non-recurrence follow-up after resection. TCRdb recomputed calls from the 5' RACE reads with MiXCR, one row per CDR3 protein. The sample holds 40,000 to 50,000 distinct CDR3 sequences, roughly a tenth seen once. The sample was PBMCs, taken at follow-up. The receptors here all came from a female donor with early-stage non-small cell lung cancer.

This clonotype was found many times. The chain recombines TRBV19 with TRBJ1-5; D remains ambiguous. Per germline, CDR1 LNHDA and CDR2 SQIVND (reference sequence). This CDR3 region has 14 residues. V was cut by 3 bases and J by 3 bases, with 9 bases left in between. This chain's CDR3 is CASSILAINQPQHF. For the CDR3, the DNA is TGTGCCAGTAGTATTTTAGCAATCAATCAGCCCCAGCATTTT. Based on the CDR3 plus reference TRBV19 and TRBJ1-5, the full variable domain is DGGITQSPKYLFRKEGQNVTLSCEQNLNHDAMYWYRQDPGQGLRLIYYSQIVNDFQKGDIAEGYSVSREKKESFPLTVTSAQKNPTAFYLCASSILAINQPQHFGDGTRLSIL.

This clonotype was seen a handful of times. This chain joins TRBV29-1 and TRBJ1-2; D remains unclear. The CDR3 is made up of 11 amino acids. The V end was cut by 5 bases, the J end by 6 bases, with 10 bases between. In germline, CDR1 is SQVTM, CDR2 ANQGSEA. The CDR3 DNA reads TGCAGCGTTAAATACGGGGATGGCTACACCTTC. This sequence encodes CSVKYGDGYTF.

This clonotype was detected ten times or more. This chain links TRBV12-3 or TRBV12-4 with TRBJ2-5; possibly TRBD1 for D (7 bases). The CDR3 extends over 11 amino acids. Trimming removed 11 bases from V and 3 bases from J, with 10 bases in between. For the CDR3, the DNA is TGTGCCGCGGGGACAGAAGAGACCCAGTACTTC. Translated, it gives CAAGTEETQYF.

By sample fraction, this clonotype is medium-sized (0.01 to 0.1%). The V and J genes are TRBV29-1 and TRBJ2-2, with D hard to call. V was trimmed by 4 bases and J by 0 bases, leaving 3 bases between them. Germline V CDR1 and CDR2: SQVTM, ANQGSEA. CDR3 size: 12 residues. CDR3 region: CSVGSNTGELFF. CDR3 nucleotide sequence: TGCAGCGTTGGATCGAACACCGGGGAGCTGTTTTTT.

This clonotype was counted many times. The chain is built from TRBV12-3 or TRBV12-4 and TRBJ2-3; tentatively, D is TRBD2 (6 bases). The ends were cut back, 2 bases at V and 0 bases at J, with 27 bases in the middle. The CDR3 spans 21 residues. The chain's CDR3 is CASSLYPGLARWDPSTDTQYF. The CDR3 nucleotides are TGTGCCAGCAGTTTATACCCGGGGCTAGCGAGGTGGGACCCTAGCACAGATACGCAGTATTTT.

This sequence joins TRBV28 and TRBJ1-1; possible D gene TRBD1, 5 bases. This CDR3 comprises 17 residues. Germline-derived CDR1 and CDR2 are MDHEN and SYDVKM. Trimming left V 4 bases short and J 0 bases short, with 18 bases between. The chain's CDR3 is CASSSGGGASLNTEAFF. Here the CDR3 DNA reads TGTGCCAGCAGTTCCGGTGGAGGGGCGAGCTTGAACACTGAAGCTTTCTTT.

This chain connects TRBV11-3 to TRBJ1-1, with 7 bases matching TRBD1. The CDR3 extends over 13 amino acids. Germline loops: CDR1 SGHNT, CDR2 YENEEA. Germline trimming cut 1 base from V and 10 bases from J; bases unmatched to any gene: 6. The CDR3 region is CASSLGGTDRAFF. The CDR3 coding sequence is TGTGCCAGCAGCTTAGGGGGGACAGATCGAGCTTTCTTT. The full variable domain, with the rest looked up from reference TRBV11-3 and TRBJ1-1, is EAGVVQSPRYKIIEKKQPVAFWCNPISGHNTLYWYLQNLGQGPELLIRYENEEAVDDSQLPKDRFSAERLKGVDSTLKIQPAELGDSAVYLCASSLGGTDRAFFGQGTRLTVV.

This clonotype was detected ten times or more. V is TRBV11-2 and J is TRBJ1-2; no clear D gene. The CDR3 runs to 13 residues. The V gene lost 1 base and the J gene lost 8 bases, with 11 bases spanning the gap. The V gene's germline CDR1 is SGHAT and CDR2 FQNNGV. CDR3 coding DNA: TGTGCCAGCAGCTTAGGAGGAGGCTACGGCTACACCTTC. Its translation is CASSLGGGYGYTF.

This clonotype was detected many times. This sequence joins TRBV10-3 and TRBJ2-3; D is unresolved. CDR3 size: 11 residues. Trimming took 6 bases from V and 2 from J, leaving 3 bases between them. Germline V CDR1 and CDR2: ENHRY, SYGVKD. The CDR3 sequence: CAIRNTDTQYF. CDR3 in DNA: TGTGCCATCAGAAACACAGATACGCAGTATTTT.

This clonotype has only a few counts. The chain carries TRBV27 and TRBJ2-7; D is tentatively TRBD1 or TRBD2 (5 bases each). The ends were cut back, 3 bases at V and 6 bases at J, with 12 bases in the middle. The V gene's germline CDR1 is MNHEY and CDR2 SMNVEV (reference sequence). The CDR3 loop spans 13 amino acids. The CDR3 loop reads CASSFQLDSEQYF. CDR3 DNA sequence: TGTGCCAGCAGTTTTCAACTAGACAGCGAGCAGTACTTC.

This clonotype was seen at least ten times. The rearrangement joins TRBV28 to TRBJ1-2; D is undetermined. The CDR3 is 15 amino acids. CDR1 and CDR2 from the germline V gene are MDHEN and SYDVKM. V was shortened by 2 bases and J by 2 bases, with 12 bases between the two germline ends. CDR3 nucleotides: TGTGCCAGCAGTTTAAGGGCGGAAATCAACTATGGCTACACCTTC. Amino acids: CASSLRAEINYGYTF.

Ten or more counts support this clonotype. CDR3 sequence reads: CASSASRDRGREQYF. The CDR3 region has the DNA TGTGCCAGCAGCGCATCCCGGGACAGGGGTCGGGAGCAGTACTTC. The chain combines TRBV6-6 with TRBJ2-7; 10 nucleotides agree with TRBD1. Germline assignment: CDR1 MNHNY and CDR2 SVGAGI (reference sequence). After removal of 6 bases from V and 7 bases from J, the junction contained 12 bases not matched to a gene. This CDR3 region has 15 residues.

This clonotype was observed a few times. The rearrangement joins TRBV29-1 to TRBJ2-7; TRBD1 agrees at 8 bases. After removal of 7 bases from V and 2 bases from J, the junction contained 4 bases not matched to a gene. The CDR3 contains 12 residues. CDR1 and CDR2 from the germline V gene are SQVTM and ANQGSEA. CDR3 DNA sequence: TGCAGCGGTAGACAGGGGCCCTACGAGCAGTACTTC. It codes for CSGRQGPYEQYF.

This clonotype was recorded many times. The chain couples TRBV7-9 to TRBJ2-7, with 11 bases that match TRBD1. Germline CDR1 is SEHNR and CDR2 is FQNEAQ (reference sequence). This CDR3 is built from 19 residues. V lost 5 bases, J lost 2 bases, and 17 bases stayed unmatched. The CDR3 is CASSHVLTRDRGTPYEQYF. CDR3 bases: TGTGCCAGCAGCCACGTCTTAACCCGGGACAGGGGGACCCCCTACGAGCAGTACTTC.

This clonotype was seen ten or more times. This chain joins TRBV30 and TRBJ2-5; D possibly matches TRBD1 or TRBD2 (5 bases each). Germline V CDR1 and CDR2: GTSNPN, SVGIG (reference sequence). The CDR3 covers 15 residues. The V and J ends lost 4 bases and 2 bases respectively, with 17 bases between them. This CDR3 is CAWNSGIRVQETQYF. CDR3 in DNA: TGTGCCTGGAACTCCGGGATCAGGGTGCAAGAGACCCAGTACTTC.

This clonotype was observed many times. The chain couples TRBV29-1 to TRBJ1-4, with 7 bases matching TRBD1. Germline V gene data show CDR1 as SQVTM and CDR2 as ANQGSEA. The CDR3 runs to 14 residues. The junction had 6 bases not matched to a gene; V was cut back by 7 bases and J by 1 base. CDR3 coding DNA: TGCAGCGCTGGGACAGTAGGAACTAATGAAAAACTGTTTTTT. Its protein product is CSAGTVGTNEKLFF. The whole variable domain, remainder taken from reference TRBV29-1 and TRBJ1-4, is SAVISQKPSRDICQRGTSLTIQCQVDSQVTMMFWYRQQPGQSLTLIATANQGSEATYESGFVIDKFPISRPNLTFSTLTVSNMSPEDSSIYLCSAGTVGTNEKLFFGSGTQLSVL.

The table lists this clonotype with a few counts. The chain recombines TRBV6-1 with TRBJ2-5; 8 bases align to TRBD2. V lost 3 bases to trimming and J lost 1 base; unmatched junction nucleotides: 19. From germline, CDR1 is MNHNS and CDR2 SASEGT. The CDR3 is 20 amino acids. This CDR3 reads CASSESGTRWRLLGQETQYF. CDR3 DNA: TGTGCCAGCAGTGAGTCCGGGACTAGATGGCGACTTTTAGGCCAAGAGACCCAGTACTTC.

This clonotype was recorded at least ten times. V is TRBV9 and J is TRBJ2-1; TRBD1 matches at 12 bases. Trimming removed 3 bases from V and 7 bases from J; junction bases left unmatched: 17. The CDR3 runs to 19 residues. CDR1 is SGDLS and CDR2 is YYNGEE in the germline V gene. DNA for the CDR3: TGTGCCAGCAGCGCTAACCCTTGGACCGGGACAGGGGGCTTGAATGAGCAGTTCTTC. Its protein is CASSANPWTGTGGLNEQFF.

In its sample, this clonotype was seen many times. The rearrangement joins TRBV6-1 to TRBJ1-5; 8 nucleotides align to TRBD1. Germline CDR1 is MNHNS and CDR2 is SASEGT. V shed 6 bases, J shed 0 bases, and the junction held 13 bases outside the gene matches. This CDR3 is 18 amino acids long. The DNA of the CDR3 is TGTGCCAGCAGGGCACTGTTAGGCGGACAGGGTAGCAATCAGCCCCAGCATTTT. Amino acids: CASRALLGGQGSNQPQHF.

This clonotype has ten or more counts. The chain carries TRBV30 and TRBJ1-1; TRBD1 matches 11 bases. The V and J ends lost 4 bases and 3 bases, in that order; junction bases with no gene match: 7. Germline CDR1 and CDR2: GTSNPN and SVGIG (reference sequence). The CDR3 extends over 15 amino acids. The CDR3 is CAWTSMGQGDTEAFF. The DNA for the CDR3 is TGTGCCTGGACCTCTATGGGACAGGGGGACACTGAAGCTTTCTTT.

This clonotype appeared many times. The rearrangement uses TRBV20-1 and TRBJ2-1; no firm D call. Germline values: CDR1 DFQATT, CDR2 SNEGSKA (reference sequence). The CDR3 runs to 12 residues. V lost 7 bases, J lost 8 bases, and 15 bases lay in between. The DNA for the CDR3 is TGCAGTGGCGAAGGCAGGTTAGATGAGCAGTTCTTC. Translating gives CSGEGRLDEQFF.

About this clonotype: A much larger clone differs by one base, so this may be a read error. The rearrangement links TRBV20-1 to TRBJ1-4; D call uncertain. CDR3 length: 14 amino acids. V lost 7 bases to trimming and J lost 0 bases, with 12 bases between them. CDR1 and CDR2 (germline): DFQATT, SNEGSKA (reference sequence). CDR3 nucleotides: TGCAGTGGCCTGCGCGCTACAACTAATGAAAAACTGTTTTTT. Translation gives CSGLRATTNEKLFF.

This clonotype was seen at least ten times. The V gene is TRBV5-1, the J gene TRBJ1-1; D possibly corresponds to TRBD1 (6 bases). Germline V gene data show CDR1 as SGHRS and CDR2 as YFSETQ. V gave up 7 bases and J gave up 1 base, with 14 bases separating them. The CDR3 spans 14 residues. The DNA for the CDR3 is TGCGCCAGCTCCTCCCGCAGGGGGAACACTGAAGCTTTCTTT. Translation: CASSSRRGNTEAFF.